The 32 T cell receptor beta chains listed next were all sequenced from one sample in a study of STAT3 mutations in large granular lymphocyte leukemia. Regarding the study as a whole: At least one immunodominant TCR beta clonotype appeared in every T-cell large granular lymphocyte leukemia patient.

These receptors have no known antigen. Assay: immunoSEQ multiplex PCR; the TCRdb copy retains only in-frame clones and omits some. The repertoire includes about 5,400 clones, about 45% of them detected once, and 45% to 65% sits in the top ten. The sequenced sample was peripheral blood mononuclear cells. All receptors come from a woman in her 70s with T-cell large granular lymphocyte leukemia. Some clones in this sample may be carry-over from other donors' samples.

The chain uses TRBV5-4 and TRBJ2-7, with TRBD1 matching over 7 bases. The V segment lost 4 bases and the J segment 0 bases; nucleotides outside the gene matches: 7. Germline loops: CDR1 SGHNT, CDR2 YYREEE (reference sequence). The CDR3 totals 15 residues. The chain's CDR3 is CASSARQGSSYEQYF. As DNA, the CDR3 is TGTGCCAGCAGCGCAAGACAGGGAAGCTCCTACGAGCAGTACTTC. The variable domain in full, with the rest retrieved from reference TRBV5-4 and TRBJ2-7, is ETGVTQSPTHLIKTRGQQVTLRCSSQSGHNTVSWYQQALGQGPQFIFQYYREEENGRGNFPPRFSGLQFPNYSSELNVNALELDDSALYLCASSARQGSSYEQYFGPGTRLTVT.

This clone is medium-sized (0.01 to 0.1%). The chain has TRBV11-2 and TRBJ2-7; 10 bases match TRBD2. The V and J ends lost 6 bases and 5 bases, in that order; junction bases with no gene match: 4. The CDR3 has 13 residues. The germline V gene has CDR1 SGHAT and CDR2 FQNNGV. CDR3 sequence: CASRASGSDEQYF. CDR3 sequence (DNA): TGTGCCAGCAGGGCTAGCGGGAGCGACGAGCAGTACTTC.

This clone has only a few counts. DNA for the CDR3: TGTGCCAGCAAAATTCAACAGGGGAACACTGAAGCTTTCTTT. Protein: CASKIQQGNTEAFF. The chain couples TRBV27 to TRBJ1-1; a weak D match, TRBD1 (6 bases). This CDR3 region has 14 residues. V dropped 7 bases and J dropped 1 base, with 13 bases sitting between them. CDR1 MNHEY and CDR2 SMNVEV come from the germline V gene (reference sequence).

The rearrangement links TRBV6-1 to TRBJ1-5, with unresolved D. Germline loops: CDR1 MNHNS, CDR2 SASEGT. The V gene lost 2 bases and the J gene lost 6 bases, with 20 bases spanning the gap. This CDR3 region has 17 residues. CDR3 protein: CASSELTASLSSQPQHF. Written as DNA, the CDR3 is TGTGCCAGCAGTGAACTCACAGCAAGTTTGAGTAGTCAGCCCCAGCATTTT.

The chain carries TRBV29-1 and TRBJ1-5; 7 positions agree with TRBD1. CDR1 and CDR2 (germline): SQVTM, ANQGSEA. The ends lost 1 base at V and 4 bases at J; junction bases unmatched: 1. This CDR3 spans 13 amino acids. CDR3 loop: CSVEAGGNQPQHF. The CDR3, as DNA: TGCAGCGTTGAAGCAGGGGGTAATCAGCCCCAGCATTTT. Looking up the rest from reference TRBV29-1 and TRBJ1-5 gives the full variable domain: SAVISQKPSRDICQRGTSLTIQCQVDSQVTMMFWYRQQPGQSLTLIATANQGSEATYESGFVIDKFPISRPNLTFSTLTVSNMSPEDSSIYLCSVEAGGNQPQHFGDGTRLSIL.

Sample share makes this clone large (0.1 to 1%). The V and J genes are TRBV18 and TRBJ2-5; possible D gene TRBD2, 5 bases. The V gene's germline CDR1 is KGHSH and CDR2 LQKENI. V lost 3 bases, J lost 5 bases, and 10 bases lay in between. The CDR3 spans 13 residues. The CDR3 region is CASSPVSGETQYF. The CDR3 DNA reads as TGTGCCAGCTCACCGGTCTCGGGGGAGACCCAGTACTTC.

This chain links TRBV7-9 with TRBJ1-2; D ambiguous. Germline V lookup: CDR1 SEHNR, CDR2 FQNEAQ (reference sequence). The CDR3 covers 10 residues. V shed 9 bases and J shed 8 bases, with 10 bases lying between them. This CDR3 is CARLPSGYTF. The CDR3 bases are TGTGCCAGACTCCCTTCGGGCTACACCTTC.

The sample holds a few counts of this clone. The J gene is TRBJ2-7, the V gene TRBV25-1; 13 bases fit TRBD2. CDR1 is MGHDK, CDR2 SYGVNS, per germline. V shed 2 bases and J 6 bases; nucleotides not matched to a gene: 4. The CDR3 consists of 15 residues. As DNA, the CDR3 is TGTGCCAGCAGTGAAGGACTAGCGGGAGCAGGCGAGCAGTACTTC. As protein: CASSEGLAGAGEQYF.

The rearrangement joins TRBV30 to TRBJ1-3, with D maybe TRBD1 (6 bases). Trimming left V 1 base short and J 8 bases short, with 9 bases between. The CDR3 loop spans 12 amino acids. The germline V gene encodes CDR1 GTSNPN and CDR2 SVGIG (reference sequence). The CDR3 coding sequence is TGTGCCTGGAGTGGACAGGAGGACACCATATATTTT. Residues: CAWSGQEDTIYF.

V and J are TRBV30 and TRBJ2-7; D tentatively reads TRBD1 or TRBD2 (5 bases each). Germline V gene sequence: CDR1 GTSNPN, CDR2 SVGIG (reference sequence). Trimming removed 2 bases from V and 6 bases from J, with 17 bases in between. There are 14 residues in the CDR3. The CDR3 bases are TGTGCCTGGAGTCCCCTCTGGGGGAGATTCGAGCAGTACTTC. It specifies CAWSPLWGRFEQYF.

This chain joins TRBV7-2 and TRBJ1-2; a possible D gene is TRBD1 (6 bases). The V end lost 1 base, the J end lost 5 bases, and 8 bases lay between the germline ends. This CDR3 region has 13 residues. The V gene's germline CDR1 is SGHTA and CDR2 FQGNSA. The CDR3 protein is CASSLGQVYGYTF. The CDR3 DNA follows: TGTGCCAGCAGCTTAGGACAGGTTTATGGCTACACCTTC.

This clone was seen more than once but under ten times. This sequence joins TRBV5-5 and TRBJ2-7; 9 bases agree with TRBD1. With V trimmed by 4 bases and J by 3 bases, 5 bases remained unmatched. Germline CDR1 is SGHKS and CDR2 is YYEKEE (reference sequence). The CDR3 has 14 amino acids. The CDR3 nucleotides read TGTGCCAGCAGCCCGGGACAGGGTTACTACGAGCAGTACTTC. It codes for CASSPGQGYYEQYF.

This clone turned up a few times. The chain carries TRBV5-1 and TRBJ1-3, with D perhaps TRBD1 (5 bases). V lost 0 bases, J lost 7 bases, and 8 bases lay in between. Per germline, CDR1 SGHRS and CDR2 YFSETQ. CDR3 size: 13 residues. The CDR3 loop reads CASSLEGQNTIYF. In nucleotides, the CDR3 is TGCGCCAGCAGCTTGGAGGGGCAGAACACCATATATTTT.

In this sample, this clone turned up a few times. This rearrangement joins TRBV30 to TRBJ2-5; TRBD2 aligns across 8 bases. Germline lookup yields CDR1 GTSNPN and CDR2 SVGIG (reference sequence). The CDR3 has 13 residues. V gave up 2 bases and J gave up 2 bases; unmatched junction bases: 1. CDR3: CAWSSGGQETQYF. The DNA of the CDR3 is TGTGCCTGGAGTTCGGGGGGGCAAGAGACCCAGTACTTC.

Of note for this clone: The junction differs from germline at one of its ends, possibly a read error. The gene calls are TRBV6-1 and TRBJ1-2, with D tentatively TRBD1 (5 bases). Per germline, CDR1 MNHNS and CDR2 SASEGT. The CDR3 totals 12 residues. This CDR3 reads CASSEGDSQTGF. The DNA for the CDR3 is TGTGCCAGCAGTGAAGGTGACAGCCAGACCGGGTTC.

This rearrangement joins TRBV5-1 to TRBJ2-5; TRBD2 is a possible D gene (6 bases). The CDR3 loop spans 15 amino acids. The ends were cut back, 2 bases at V and 0 bases at J, with 11 bases in the middle. From germline, CDR1 is SGHRS and CDR2 YFSETQ. The CDR3 bases are TGCGCCAGCAGCTTTAATAGCGGAAACCAAGAGACCCAGTACTTC. Translated: CASSFNSGNQETQYF.

The rearrangement uses TRBV6-1 and TRBJ1-2, with 7 bases matching TRBD1. CDR3 length: 15 residues. The trim removed 6 bases at V and 5 bases at J, leaving 12 bases unmatched. CDR1 is MNHNS and CDR2 is SASEGT in the germline V gene. This CDR3 reads CASRGDSRSPYGYTF. In nucleotides, the CDR3 is TGTGCCAGCAGGGGGGACAGCCGGTCCCCTTATGGCTACACCTTC.

The chain recombines TRBV20-1 with TRBJ2-7; D might be TRBD1 (5 bases). V was pared by 4 bases and J by 6 bases, with 10 bases between. The CDR3 totals 11 residues. The germline CDR1 and CDR2 sequences are DFQATT and SNEGSKA (reference sequence). CDR3 DNA sequence: TGCAGTGCTATAAGGCAGGGCGAGCAGTACTTC. This gives the protein CSAIRQGEQYF.

The chain combines TRBV6-1 with TRBJ2-6; maybe TRBD2 (5 bases). The CDR3 spans 15 residues. Germline CDR1 and CDR2: MNHNS and SASEGT. V lost 2 bases and J lost 1, with 6 bases in between. The DNA for the CDR3 is TGTGCCAGCAGTGAATCGGGATCTGGGGCCAACGTCCTGACTTTC. This gives the protein CASSESGSGANVLTF.

The chain is built from TRBV29-1 and TRBJ2-3, with D possibly TRBD2 on 6 matching bases. Germline V gene sequence: CDR1 SQVTM, CDR2 ANQGSEA. V lost 3 bases and J 2 bases, leaving 12 bases between the germline ends. This CDR3 has 14 residues. The DNA for the CDR3 is TGCAGCGTTGACGGTGCGGGGCACACAGATACGCAGTATTTT. Encoded protein: CSVDGAGHTDTQYF.

The rearrangement links TRBV30 to TRBJ1-4; TRBD1 matches 7 bases. From germline, CDR1 is GTSNPN and CDR2 SVGIG (reference sequence). Losses at the gene ends were 0 bases for V and 13 bases for J; bases not matched to a gene: 14. The CDR3 length is 15 residues. The CDR3 nucleotides are TGTGCCTGGAGTGTAAAGGGGGCCAAGTCGGATGGACTGTTTTTT. This gives the protein CAWSVKGAKSDGLFF.

The J gene is TRBJ1-1, the V gene TRBV18; 8 bases match TRBD1. The V and J ends lost 3 bases and 4 bases, in that order; junction bases with no gene match: 4. Germline assignment: CDR1 KGHSH and CDR2 LQKENI. The CDR3 contains 14 residues. The CDR3 bases are TGTGCCAGCTCACCTTCTCAGGGGGCCACTGAAGCTTTCTTT. Translated, it gives CASSPSQGATEAFF.

The chain employs TRBV14 and TRBJ2-7; TRBD2 agrees at 11 bases. After removal of 6 bases from V and 4 bases from J, the junction contained 5 bases not matched to a gene. The CDR3 totals 14 residues. CDR1 and CDR2 from the germline V gene are SGHDN and FVKESK. The DNA for the CDR3 is TGTGCCAGCAGGCCCGGGACTAGCGGATACGAGCAGTACTTC. Its protein product is CASRPGTSGYEQYF.

This clone is labeled medium-sized (0.01 to 0.1%). The rearrangement uses TRBV6-6 and TRBJ1-5; tentatively, D is TRBD1 (6 bases). The CDR3 covers 16 residues. Trimming pared 10 bases from V and 2 bases from J, leaving 21 bases between. Germline CDR1 is MNHNY and CDR2 is SVGAGI (reference sequence). The CDR3 region is CATAEGSSGGNQPQHF. In nucleotides, the CDR3 is TGTGCCACAGCGGAAGGTTCTTCAGGGGGCAATCAGCCCCAGCATTTT.

The V and J genes are TRBV7-9 and TRBJ1-5; 8 nucleotides match TRBD1. The length of the CDR3 is 16 residues. The V segment lost 1 base and the J segment 7 bases; nucleotides outside the gene matches: 9. CDR1 is SEHNR, CDR2 FQNEAQ, per germline (reference sequence). The CDR3 DNA sequence: TGTGCCAGCAGCTTAGTTGCCAGGGGGCCGGAGCAGCCCCAGCATTTT. Residues: CASSLVARGPEQPQHF.

This clone was detected only a few times. The rearrangement links TRBV6-5 to TRBJ1-2; 12 bases match TRBD1. The CDR3 is 15 amino acids. Per germline, CDR1 MNHEY and CDR2 SVGAGI. Unmatched junction bases numbered 5, after V lost 2 bases and J lost 7 bases. DNA of the CDR3: TGTGCCAGCAGTTACGGGACAGGGGGCGCGGGTGGCTACACCTTC. It translates to CASSYGTGGAGGYTF.

This clone was picked up a small number of times. The V call is TRBV5-6, the J call TRBJ1-2; D unresolved. Germline CDR1 SGHDT, CDR2 YYEEEE. The CDR3 totals 16 residues. V lost 4 bases to trimming and J lost 4 bases, with 20 bases between them. CDR3 amino acids: CASSNPNFHNIYGYTF. The CDR3 bases are TGTGCCAGCAGCAACCCTAACTTCCACAACATCTATGGCTACACCTTC.

The chain uses TRBV7-9 and TRBJ2-5, with D perhaps matching TRBD1 (5 bases). Trimming removed 5 bases at V and 4 bases at J, with 14 bases between. Per germline, CDR1 SEHNR and CDR2 FQNEAQ (reference sequence). The CDR3 is 14 residues long. The CDR3 loop is CASSPGAGLETQYF. The CDR3 bases are TGTGCCAGCAGCCCTGGGGCAGGGCTAGAGACCCAGTACTTC.

The chain combines TRBV18 with TRBJ2-7; TRBD1 matches 8 bases. V lost 5 bases, J lost 0 bases, and 6 bases stayed unmatched. Germline values: CDR1 KGHSH, CDR2 LQKENI. The CDR3 contains 15 residues. The CDR3 sequence is CASSATGGTSYEQYF. CDR3 in DNA: TGTGCCAGCTCAGCCACAGGGGGAACCTCCTACGAGCAGTACTTC. The variable domain in full, completed from reference TRBV18 and TRBJ2-7, reads NAGVMQNPRHLVRRRGQEARLRCSPMKGHSHVYWYRQLPEEGLKFMVYLQKENIIDESGMPKERFSAEFPKEGPSILRIQQVVRGDSAAYFCASSATGGTSYEQYFGPGTRLTVT.

This clone is a singleton in its sample. This chain uses TRBV5-1 with TRBJ1-4, with unresolved D. There are 13 residues in the CDR3. Trimming took off 7 bases at V and 8 bases at J, with 15 bases between the two ends. The V gene's germline CDR1 is SGHRS and CDR2 YFSETQ. The CDR3, as DNA: TGCGCCAGCGCAACCGACGGCGGGGAAAAACTGTTTTTT. Its protein product is CASATDGGEKLFF.

The V call is TRBV7-9, the J call TRBJ2-7; 9 bases map to TRBD1. This CDR3 region has 15 residues. The ends lost 5 bases at V and 2 bases at J; junction bases unmatched: 7. Germline CDR1 reads SEHNR; CDR2 reads FQNEAQ (reference sequence). CDR3 coding DNA: TGTGCCAGCAGCGCCGGAGGGACAGGGACCTACGAGCAGTACTTC. This encodes CASSAGGTGTYEQYF. Full variable domain (remainder filled in from reference TRBV7-9 and TRBJ2-7): DTGVSQNPRHKITKRGQNVTFRCDPISEHNRLYWYRQTLGQGPEFLTYFQNEAQLEKSRLLSDRFSAERPKGSFSTLEIQRTEQGDSAMYLCASSAGGTGTYEQYFGPGTRLTVT.

V usage is TRBV5-1 and J usage is TRBJ1-4; D gene ambiguous. V was shortened by 2 bases and J by 0 bases, with 5 bases between the two germline ends. Germline CDR1 reads SGHRS; CDR2 reads YFSETQ. The CDR3 has 14 amino acids. The CDR3 nucleotides are TGCGCCAGCAGCTTAACAGCAACTAATGAAAAACTGTTTTTT. It yields the protein CASSLTATNEKLFF.